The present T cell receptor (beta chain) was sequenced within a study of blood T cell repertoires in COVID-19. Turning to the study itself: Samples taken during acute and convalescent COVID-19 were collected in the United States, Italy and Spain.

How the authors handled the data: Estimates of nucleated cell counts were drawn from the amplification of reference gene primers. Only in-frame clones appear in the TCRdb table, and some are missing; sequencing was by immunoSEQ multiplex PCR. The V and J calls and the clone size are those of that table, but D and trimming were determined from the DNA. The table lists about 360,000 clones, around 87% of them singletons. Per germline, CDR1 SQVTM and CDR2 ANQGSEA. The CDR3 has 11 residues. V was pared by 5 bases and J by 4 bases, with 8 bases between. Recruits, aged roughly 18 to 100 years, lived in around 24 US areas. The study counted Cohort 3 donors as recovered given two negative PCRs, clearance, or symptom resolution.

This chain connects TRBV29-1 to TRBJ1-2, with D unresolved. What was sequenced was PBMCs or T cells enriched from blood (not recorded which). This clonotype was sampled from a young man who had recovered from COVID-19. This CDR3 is CSVTEFYGYTF. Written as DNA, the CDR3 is TGCAGCGTTACAGAATTCTATGGCTACACCTTC.